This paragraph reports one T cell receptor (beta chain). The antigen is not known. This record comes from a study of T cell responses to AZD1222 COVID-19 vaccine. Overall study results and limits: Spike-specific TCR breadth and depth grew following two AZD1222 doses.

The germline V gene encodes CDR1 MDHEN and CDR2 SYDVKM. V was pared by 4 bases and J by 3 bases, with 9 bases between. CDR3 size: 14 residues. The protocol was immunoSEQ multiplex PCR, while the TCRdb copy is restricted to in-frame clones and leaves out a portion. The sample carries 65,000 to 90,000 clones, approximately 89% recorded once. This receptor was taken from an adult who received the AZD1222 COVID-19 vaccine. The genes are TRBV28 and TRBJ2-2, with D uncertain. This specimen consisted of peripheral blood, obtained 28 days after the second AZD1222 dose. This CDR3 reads CASSSPRDTGELFF. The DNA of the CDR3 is TGTGCCAGCAGTTCCCCTCGGGACACCGGGGAGCTGTTTTTT.